Described below is a single T cell receptor beta chain sequence and its context. Its antigen remains unidentified. Other DNA variants within this sample encode the same CDR3. The CDR3 length is 14 residues. From germline, CDR1 is GTSNPN and CDR2 SVGIG (reference sequence). V was shortened by 3 bases and J by 4 bases, with 13 bases between the two germline ends. The data originate from a study of shared clonotypes between healthy human individuals. An approximately 220 ng quantity of DNA, around 30,000 T cell genomes, went into the sorted-subset replicate PCRs. Produced via immunoSEQ multiplex PCR; TCRdb's table is partial and in-frame only. Of 2 million to 2.5 million clones in the sample, approximately 94% are singletons; the top ten hold over 0.1%. Notes on the study in general: With a handful of donors compared, 5% to 5.5% of naive CD4 clonotypes were shared. Donors were few, which limited the genetic and exposure-history diversity represented.

CD4+ cells yielded CD45RA+ naive and CD45RA-negative memory subsets. The chain is built from TRBV30 and TRBJ1-5; D might be TRBD1 (5 bases). The sequenced sample consisted of naive CD4+ T cells sorted from blood. Subset given: CD45RA+ positively selected. This receptor was obtained from a man younger than 30 in good health. CDR3 in DNA: TGTGCCTGGAGCCCGAGGGGTGGGAATCAGCCCCAGCATTTT. This encodes CAWSPRGGNQPQHF.